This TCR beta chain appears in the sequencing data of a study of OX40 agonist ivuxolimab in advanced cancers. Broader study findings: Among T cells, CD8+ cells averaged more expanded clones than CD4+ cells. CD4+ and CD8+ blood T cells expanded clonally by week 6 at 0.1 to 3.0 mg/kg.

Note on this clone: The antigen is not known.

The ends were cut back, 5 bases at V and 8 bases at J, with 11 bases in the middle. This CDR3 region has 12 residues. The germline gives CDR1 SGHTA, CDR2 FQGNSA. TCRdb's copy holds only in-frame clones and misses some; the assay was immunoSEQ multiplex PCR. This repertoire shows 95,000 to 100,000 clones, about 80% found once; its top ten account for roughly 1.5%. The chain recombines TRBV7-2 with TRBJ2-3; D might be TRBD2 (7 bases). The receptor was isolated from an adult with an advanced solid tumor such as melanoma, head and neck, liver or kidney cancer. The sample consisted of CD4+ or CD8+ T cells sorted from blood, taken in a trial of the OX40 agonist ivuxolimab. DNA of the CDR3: TGTGCCAGCAGCCAAGGGGGGGGTACGCAGTATTTT. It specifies CASSQGGGTQYF. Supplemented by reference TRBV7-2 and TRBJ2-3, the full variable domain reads GAGVSQSPSNKVTEKGKDVELRCDPISGHTALYWYRQSLGQGLEFLIYFQGNSAPDKSGLPSDRFSAERTGGSVSTLTIQRTQQEDSAVYLCASSQGGGTQYFGPGTRLTVL.